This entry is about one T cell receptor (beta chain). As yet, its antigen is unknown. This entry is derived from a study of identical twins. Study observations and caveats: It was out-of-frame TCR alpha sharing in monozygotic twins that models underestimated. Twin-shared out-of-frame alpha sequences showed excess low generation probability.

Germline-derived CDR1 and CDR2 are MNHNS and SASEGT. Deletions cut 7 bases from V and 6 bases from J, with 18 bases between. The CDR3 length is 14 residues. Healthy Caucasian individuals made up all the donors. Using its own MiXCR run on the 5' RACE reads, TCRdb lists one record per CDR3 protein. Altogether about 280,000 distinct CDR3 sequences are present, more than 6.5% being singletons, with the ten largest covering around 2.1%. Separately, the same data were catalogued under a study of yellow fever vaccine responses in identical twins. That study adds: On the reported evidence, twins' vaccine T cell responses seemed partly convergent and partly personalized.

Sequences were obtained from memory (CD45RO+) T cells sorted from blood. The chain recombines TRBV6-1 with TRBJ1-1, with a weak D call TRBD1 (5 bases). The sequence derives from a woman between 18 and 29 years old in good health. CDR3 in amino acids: CASTELPPGAEAFF. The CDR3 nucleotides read TGTGCCAGCACCGAACTCCCTCCGGGGGCTGAAGCTTTCTTT.